This T cell receptor (beta chain) was sequenced for a study of blood T cell repertoires in COVID-19. Across the study: The origin of the acute and convalescent COVID-19 samples was the United States, Italy and Spain. PBMCs, B-cell-depleted T cells, or T cells provided the cDNA or gDNA that made up the material.

Authors' methods: How many nucleated cells were present was estimated from reference gene primer amplification. Profiling relied on immunoSEQ multiplex PCR, and the TCRdb table lists in-frame clones only, not all of them. The DNA gave D and trimming, while V, J and clone size come from that table. The table has about 230,000 clones, around 78% seen once. In germline, CDR1 is LGHDT, CDR2 YNNKEL (reference sequence). There are 12 residues in the CDR3. V was trimmed by 2 bases and J by 10 bases, leaving 11 bases between them. The chain uses TRBV3-1 (or the pseudogene TRBV3-2) and TRBJ1-2; no reliable D call. This sequence originates from a woman in her 70s with active or convalescent COVID-19. The sequencing sample was made of peripheral blood. The CDR3 DNA follows: TGTGCCAGCAGCCAATCGAGGGCAAACTACACCTTC. The encoded protein is CASSQSRANYTF.